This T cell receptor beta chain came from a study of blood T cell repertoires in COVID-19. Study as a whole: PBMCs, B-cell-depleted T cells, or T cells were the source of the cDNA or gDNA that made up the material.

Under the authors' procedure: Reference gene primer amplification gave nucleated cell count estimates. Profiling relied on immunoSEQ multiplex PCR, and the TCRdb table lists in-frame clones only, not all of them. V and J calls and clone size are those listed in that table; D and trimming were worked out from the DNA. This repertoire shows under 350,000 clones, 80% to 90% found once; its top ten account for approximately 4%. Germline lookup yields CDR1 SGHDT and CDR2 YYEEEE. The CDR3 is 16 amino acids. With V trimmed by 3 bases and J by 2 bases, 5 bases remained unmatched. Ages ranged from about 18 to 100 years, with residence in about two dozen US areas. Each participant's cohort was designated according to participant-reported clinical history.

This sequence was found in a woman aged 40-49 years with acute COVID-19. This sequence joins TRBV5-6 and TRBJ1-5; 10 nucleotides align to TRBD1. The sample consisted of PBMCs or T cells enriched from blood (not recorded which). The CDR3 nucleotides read TGTGCCAGCAGCTCCTCCGGGACAGGGGGCAATCAGCCCCAGCATTTT. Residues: CASSSSGTGGNQPQHF.